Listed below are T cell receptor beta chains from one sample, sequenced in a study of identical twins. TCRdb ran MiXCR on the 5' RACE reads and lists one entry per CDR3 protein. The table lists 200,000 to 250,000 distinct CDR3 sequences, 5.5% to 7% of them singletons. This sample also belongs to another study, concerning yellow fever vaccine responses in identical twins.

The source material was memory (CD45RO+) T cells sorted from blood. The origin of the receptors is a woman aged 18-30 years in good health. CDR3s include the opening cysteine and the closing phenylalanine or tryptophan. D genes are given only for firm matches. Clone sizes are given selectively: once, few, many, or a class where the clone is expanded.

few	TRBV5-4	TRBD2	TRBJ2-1	CASSLNSGRSNEQFF	TGTGCCAGCAGCTTGAATAGCGGGAGGTCCAATGAGCAGTTCTTC
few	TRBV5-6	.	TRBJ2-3	CASSFPLATNTQYF	TGTGCCAGCAGCTTCCCACTGGCTACGAATACGCAGTATTTT
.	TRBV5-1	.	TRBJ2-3	CASSLAGGPMGTDAQYF	TGCGCCAGCAGCTTGGCGGGGGGCCCCATGGGGACAGATGCGCAGTATTTT
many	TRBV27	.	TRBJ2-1	CASSLAPRRRDEQFF	TGTGCCAGCAGCCTGGCCCCCCGGCGGAGAGATGAGCAGTTCTTC
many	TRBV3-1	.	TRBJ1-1	CASSQSAAMNTEAFF	TGTGCCAGCAGCCAGTCAGCGGCAATGAACACTGAAGCTTTCTTT
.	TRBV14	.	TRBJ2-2	CASSQDWVTGELFF	TGTGCCAGCAGCCAAGACTGGGTCACCGGGGAGCTGTTTTTT
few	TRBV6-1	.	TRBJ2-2	CASLVSHPQTGELFF	TGTGCCAGCCTGGTGTCCCACCCTCAAACCGGGGAGCTGTTTTTT
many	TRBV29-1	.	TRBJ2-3	CSFAPADTQYF	TGCAGCTTTGCCCCGGCAGATACGCAGTATTTT
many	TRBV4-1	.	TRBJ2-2	CASSHATYQGSGELFF	TGCGCCAGCAGCCATGCCACCTACCAGGGGTCCGGGGAGCTGTTTTTT
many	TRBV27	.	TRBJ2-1	CASSSGLGSYNEQFF	TGTGCCAGCAGTTCCGGTTTGGGCTCCTACAATGAGCAGTTCTTC
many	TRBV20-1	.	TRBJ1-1	CSAWTYLRRDTEAFF	TGCAGTGCTTGGACATACCTTCGGAGGGACACTGAAGCTTTCTTT
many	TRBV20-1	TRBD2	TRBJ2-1	CSAFRLAGRLDEQFF	TGCAGTGCTTTCAGACTAGCGGGGAGGCTCGATGAGCAGTTCTTC
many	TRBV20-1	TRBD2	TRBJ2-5	CSAKKVAGDETETQYF	TGCAGTGCTAAGAAAGTTGCGGGAGATGAGACGGAGACCCAGTACTTC
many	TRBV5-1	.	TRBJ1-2	CASSLEPGVYGYTF	TGCGCCAGCAGCTTGGAACCAGGGGTTTATGGCTACACCTTC
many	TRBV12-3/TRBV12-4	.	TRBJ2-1	CASSLGQIPSSYNEQFF	TGTGCCAGCAGTTTAGGTCAAATCCCGAGCTCCTACAATGAGCAGTTCTTC
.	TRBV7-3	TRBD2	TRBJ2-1	CASSLSGSGSDNEQFF	TGTGCCAGCAGCTTAAGTGGTAGCGGGAGCGACAATGAGCAGTTCTTC
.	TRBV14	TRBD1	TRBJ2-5	CASSRNQSDRGGETQYF	TGTGCCAGCAGCCGGAATCAATCGGACAGGGGGGGAGAGACCCAGTACTTC
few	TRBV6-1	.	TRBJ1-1	CASRREAWTEAFF	TGTGCCAGCAGGCGGGAGGCTTGGACTGAAGCTTTCTTT
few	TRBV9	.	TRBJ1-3	CASSVVEESSGNTIYF	TGTGCCAGCAGCGTAGTAGAGGAGAGCTCTGGAAACACCATATATTTT
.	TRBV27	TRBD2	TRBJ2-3	CASSLSPGLAGTDTQYF	TGTGCCAGCAGTTTAAGCCCGGGACTAGCGGGCACAGATACGCAGTATTTT